These T cell receptor beta chains were read from a single sample in a study of cytomegalovirus exposure and HLA in healthy donors. TCRdb keeps only in-frame clones here, not all; method: immunoSEQ multiplex PCR. Of 110,000 or so clones listed, 75% to 85% were seen once; the top ten hold approximately 1.8%. The specimen sequenced was PBMCs. These receptor sequences come from a man aged 35-49 years in good health and CMV-seronegative. The conserved cysteine and the conserved F or W are not part of the CDR3 here. Each record gives: V gene, J gene, CDR3 protein.

TRBV5-1	TRBJ1-4	ASKVQGITNEKLF
TRBV4-3	TRBJ2-3	ASSLQGAQGTDTQY
TRBV28	TRBJ2-6	ASSLRGANGLT
TRBV18	TRBJ2-5	ASSPTGGTLETQY
TRBV7-2	TRBJ2-2	ASSSASGLAGAVGELF
TRBV28	TRBJ2-1	ASSPSPGVLAGAYNEQF
TRBV7-8	TRBJ1-1	ASSLMRAALNTEAF
TRBV6-5	TRBJ2-1	ASSSPGLAYNEQF
TRBV7-2	TRBJ2-2	ASSLLSAGELF
TRBV21-1	TRBJ2-7	ASSEERAGGFYEQY
TRBV2	TRBJ2-3	ASTLGGLAGRDTQY
TRBV30	TRBJ2-4	AWRENTGGAAKNIQY
TRBV7-2	TRBJ2-1	ASSLAGTPNEQF
TRBV28	TRBJ1-5	ASSSPRRGTSNQPQH
TRBV15	TRBJ2-1	ATSKGLAGYNEQF
TRBV19	TRBJ1-5	ASGTPYSNQPQH
TRBV6-5	TRBJ2-2	ASSYSQTGTGELF
TRBV5-1	TRBJ2-6	ASSWGDRGANGLT
TRBV5-4	TRBJ2-3	ASSLGLEEDTQY
TRBV11-2	TRBJ2-1	ASTPGLAGGPYNEQF
TRBV2	TRBJ2-1	ASSPVGDNEQF
TRBV9	TRBJ1-2	ASSVGPGTGFGGYT
TRBV7-6	TRBJ2-4	ASSLDIRAAQY
TRBV11-3	TRBJ2-2	ASSSPRDQGSGELF
TRBV7-9	TRBJ2-2	ASSLGVAGVSTGELF
TRBV28	TRBJ2-7	ASSQGAYEQY
TRBV30	TRBJ1-2	AWKGQFVSGYT
TRBV30	TRBJ1-1	AWTVGVLWRDGNTEAF
TRBV11-2	TRBJ2-7	ASSLDNRKRGEQY
TRBV11-2	TRBJ2-2	ASSLVGRGRYTGELF
TRBV5-1	TRBJ2-5	ASRAGTAETQY
TRBV10-3	TRBJ2-1	AISDQGLGVYNEQF
TRBV7-2	TRBJ2-1	ASRAGAARNEQF
TRBV2	TRBJ1-2	AILTGMTVGYT
TRBV19	TRBJ1-2	ASKGRQEPQGRGYT
TRBV2	TRBJ2-1	ASSVGRGIEQF
TRBV5-1	TRBJ2-7	ASSPMTSGATYEQY
TRBV7-2	TRBJ2-3	ASSPASGARTDTQY
TRBV9	TRBJ1-4	ASSVAGSEKLF
TRBV19	TRBJ2-7	ATERTSGSYEQY
TRBV28	TRBJ2-7	ASSSGTGFTYEQY